The sequence of this T cell receptor beta chain was determined in a study of T-cell reconstitution after alpha-beta-depleted transplantation in children. Trimming took 7 bases from V and 6 from J; bases not matched to a gene: 11. This CDR3 is built from 14 residues. It was with unique molecular identifiers that the TCRbeta library was prepared. TCRdb redid the calling of the PCR reads with MiXCR, one entry per CDR3 protein. Of more than 150,000 distinct CDR3 sequences listed, about 6.4% are singletons. Ten or more counts support this clonotype. This clonotype originated in a human donor who donated a stem cell graft to a child with Wiskott-Aldrich syndrome. The specimen comprised PBMCs from the stem cell graft donor, sampled from the stem cell graft. The V gene is TRBV12-3 or TRBV12-4, the J gene TRBJ1-1; TRBD1 aligns across 7 bases. DNA of the CDR3: TGTGCCAGCACCACGTTAGACAGGGTTGCTGAAGCTTTCTTT. Amino acid sequence: CASTTLDRVAEAFF.